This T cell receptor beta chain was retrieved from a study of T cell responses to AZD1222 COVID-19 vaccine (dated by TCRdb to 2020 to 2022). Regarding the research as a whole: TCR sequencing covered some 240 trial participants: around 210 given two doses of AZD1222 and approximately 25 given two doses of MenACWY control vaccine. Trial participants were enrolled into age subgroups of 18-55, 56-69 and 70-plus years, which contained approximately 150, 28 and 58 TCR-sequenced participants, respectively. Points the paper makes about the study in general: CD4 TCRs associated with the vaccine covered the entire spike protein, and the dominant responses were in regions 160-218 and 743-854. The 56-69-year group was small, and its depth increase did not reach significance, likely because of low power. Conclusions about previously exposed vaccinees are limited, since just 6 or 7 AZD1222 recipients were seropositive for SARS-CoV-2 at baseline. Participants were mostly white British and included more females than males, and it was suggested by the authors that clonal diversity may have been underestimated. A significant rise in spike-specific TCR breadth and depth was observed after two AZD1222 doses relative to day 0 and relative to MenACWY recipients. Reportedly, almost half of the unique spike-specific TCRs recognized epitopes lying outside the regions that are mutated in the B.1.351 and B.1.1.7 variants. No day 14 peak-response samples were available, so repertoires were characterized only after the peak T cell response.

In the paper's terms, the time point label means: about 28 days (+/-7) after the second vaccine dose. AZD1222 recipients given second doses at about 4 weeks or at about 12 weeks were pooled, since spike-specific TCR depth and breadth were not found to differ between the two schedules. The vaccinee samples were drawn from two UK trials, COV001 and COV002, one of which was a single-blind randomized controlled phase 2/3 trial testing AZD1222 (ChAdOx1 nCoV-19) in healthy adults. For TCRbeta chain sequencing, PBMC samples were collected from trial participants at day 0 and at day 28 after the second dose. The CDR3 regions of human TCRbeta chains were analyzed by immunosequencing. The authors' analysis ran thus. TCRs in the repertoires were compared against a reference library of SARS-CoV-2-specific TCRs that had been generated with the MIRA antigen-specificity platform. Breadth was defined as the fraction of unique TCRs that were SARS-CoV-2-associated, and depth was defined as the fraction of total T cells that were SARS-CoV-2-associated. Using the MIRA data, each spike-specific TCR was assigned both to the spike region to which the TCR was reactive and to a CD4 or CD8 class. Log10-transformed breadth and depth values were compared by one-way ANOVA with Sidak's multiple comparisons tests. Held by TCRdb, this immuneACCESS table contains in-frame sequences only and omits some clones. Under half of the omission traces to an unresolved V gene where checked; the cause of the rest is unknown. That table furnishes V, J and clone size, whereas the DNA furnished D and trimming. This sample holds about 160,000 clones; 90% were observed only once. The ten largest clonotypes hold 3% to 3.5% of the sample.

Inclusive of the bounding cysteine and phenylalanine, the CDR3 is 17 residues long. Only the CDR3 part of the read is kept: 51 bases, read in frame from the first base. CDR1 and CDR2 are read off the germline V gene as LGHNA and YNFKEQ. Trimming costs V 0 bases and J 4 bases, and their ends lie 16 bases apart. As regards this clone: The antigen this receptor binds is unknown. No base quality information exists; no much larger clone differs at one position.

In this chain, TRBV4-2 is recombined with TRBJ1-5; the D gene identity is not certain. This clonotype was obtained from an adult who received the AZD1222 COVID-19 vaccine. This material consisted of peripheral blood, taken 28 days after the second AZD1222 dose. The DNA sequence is TGTGCCAGCAGCCAAGATCGCGGTCTGCAGGCTAATCAGCCCCAGCATTTT. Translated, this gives CASSQDRGLQANQPQHF.